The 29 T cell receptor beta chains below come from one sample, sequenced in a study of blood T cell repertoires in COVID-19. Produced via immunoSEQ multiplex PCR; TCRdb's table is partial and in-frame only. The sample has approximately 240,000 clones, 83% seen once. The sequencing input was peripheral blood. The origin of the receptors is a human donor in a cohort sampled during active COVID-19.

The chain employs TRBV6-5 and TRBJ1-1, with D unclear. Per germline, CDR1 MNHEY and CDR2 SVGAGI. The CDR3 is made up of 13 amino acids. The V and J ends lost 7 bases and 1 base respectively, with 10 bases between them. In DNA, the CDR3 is TGTGCCAGCAACTCTCCAGGGAACACTGAAGCTTTCTTT. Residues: CASNSPGNTEAFF.

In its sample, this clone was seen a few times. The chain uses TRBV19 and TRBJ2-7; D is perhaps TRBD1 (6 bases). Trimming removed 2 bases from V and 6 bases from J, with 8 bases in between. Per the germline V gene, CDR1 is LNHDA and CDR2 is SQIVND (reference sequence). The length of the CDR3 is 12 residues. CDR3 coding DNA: TGTGCCAGTAGTATAAGAGGGGGCGAGCAGTACTTC. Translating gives CASSIRGGEQYF.

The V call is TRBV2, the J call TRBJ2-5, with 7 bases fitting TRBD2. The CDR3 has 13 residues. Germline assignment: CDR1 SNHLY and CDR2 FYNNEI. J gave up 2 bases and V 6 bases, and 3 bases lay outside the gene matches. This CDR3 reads CASSREEQETQYF. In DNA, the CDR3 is TGTGCCAGCAGCCGGGAGGAGCAAGAGACCCAGTACTTC.

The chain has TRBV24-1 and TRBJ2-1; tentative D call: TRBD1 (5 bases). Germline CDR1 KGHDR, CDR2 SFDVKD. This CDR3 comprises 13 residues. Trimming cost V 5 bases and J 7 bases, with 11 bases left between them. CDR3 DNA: TGTGCCACCAGTGTTTGGGGCCGAAATGAGCAGTTCTTC. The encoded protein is CATSVWGRNEQFF.

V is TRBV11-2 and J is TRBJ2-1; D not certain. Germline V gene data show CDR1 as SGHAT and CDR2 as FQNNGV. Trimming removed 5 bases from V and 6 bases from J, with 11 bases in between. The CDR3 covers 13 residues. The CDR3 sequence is CASSHSSPNEQFF. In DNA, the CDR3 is TGTGCCAGCAGCCACAGTTCTCCCAATGAGCAGTTCTTC. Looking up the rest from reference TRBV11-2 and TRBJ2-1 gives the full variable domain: EAGVAQSPRYKIIEKRQSVAFWCNPISGHATLYWYQQILGQGPKLLIQFQNNGVVDDSQLPKDRFSAERLKGVDSTLKIQPAKLEDSAVYLCASSHSSPNEQFFGPGTRLTVL.

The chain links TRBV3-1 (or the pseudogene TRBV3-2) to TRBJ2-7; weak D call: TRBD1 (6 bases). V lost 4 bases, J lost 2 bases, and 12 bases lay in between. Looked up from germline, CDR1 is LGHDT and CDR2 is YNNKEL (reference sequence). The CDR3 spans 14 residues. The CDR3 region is CASSLLGTTYEQYF. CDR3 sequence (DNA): TGTGCCAGCAGCCTTCTGGGGACAACCTACGAGCAGTACTTC.

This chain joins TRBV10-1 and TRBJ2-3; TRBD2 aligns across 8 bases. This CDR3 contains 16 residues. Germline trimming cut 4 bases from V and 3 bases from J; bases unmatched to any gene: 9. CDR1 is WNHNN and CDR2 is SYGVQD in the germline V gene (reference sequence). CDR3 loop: CASSVSSRGGTDTQYF. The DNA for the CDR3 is TGCGCCAGCAGTGTTTCTAGCCGGGGGGGAACAGATACGCAGTATTTT.

The CDR3 DNA reads TGTGCCAGCAGCTTGGCAGGCGTTTTAAGCACAGATACGCAGTATTTT. It codes for CASSLAGVLSTDTQYF. The V call is TRBV5-4, the J call TRBJ2-3, with D uncertain. The CDR3 sequence is 16 residues long. Between the trimmed V and J ends, which lost 0 bases and 0 bases, there was a span of 11 bases. CDR1 and CDR2 (germline): SGHNT, YYREEE (reference sequence). The full variable domain, with the rest looked up from reference TRBV5-4 and TRBJ2-3, is ETGVTQSPTHLIKTRGQQVTLRCSSQSGHNTVSWYQQALGQGPQFIFQYYREEENGRGNFPPRFSGLQFPNYSSELNVNALELDDSALYLCASSLAGVLSTDTQYFGPGTRLTVL.

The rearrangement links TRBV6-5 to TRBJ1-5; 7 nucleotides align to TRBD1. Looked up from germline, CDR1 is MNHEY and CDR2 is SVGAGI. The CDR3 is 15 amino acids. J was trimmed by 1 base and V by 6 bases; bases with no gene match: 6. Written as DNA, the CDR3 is TGTGCCAGCAGGGGCGCAGGGGGAAGCAATCAGCCCCAGCATTTT. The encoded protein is CASRGAGGSNQPQHF.

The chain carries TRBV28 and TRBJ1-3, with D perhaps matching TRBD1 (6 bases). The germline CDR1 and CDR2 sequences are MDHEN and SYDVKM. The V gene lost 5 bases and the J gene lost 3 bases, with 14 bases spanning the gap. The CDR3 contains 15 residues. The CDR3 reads CASSDLGGRGNTIYF. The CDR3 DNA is TGTGCCAGCAGTGACCTCGGGGGGCGTGGAAACACCATATATTTT.

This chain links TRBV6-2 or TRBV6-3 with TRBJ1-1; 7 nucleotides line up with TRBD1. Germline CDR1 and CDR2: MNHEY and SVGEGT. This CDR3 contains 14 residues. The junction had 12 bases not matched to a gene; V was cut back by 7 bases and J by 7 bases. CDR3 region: CASTPGGAIGEAFF. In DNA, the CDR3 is TGTGCCAGCACCCCAGGGGGGGCGATCGGTGAAGCTTTCTTT.

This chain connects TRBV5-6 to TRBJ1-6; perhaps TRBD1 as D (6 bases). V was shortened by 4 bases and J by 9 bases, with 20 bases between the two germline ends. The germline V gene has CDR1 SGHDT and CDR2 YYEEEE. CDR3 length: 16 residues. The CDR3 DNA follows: TGTGCCAGCAGCCCTCTCGGGAGGGGGTTCAGTTCACCCCTCCACTTT. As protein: CASSPLGRGFSSPLHF.

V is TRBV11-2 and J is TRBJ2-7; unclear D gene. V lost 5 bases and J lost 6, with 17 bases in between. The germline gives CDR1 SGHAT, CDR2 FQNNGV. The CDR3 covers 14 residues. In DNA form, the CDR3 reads TGTGCCAGCAGCGGTGTACGGGTTCGGCTCGAGCAGTACTTC. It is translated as CASSGVRVRLEQYF.

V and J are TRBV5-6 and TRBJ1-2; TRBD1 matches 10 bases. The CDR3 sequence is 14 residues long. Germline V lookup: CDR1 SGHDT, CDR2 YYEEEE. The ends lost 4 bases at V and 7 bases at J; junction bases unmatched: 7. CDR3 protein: CASSSRDRGIGYTF. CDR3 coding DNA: TGTGCCAGCAGCAGCCGGGACAGGGGAATTGGCTACACCTTC.

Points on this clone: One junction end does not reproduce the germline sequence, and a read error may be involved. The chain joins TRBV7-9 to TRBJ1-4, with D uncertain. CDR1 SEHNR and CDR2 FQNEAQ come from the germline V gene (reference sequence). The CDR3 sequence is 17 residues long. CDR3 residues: CASSLALTQWEGEKLFF. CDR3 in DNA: TGTGCCAGCAGCCTAGCCCTGACGCAATGGGAGGGTGAAAAACTGTTTTTT.

CDR3 coding DNA: TGTGCCAGTAGTAATCCGGGGACAGATACGCAGTATTTT. The encoded protein is CASSNPGTDTQYF. V gene TRBV19 combines with J gene TRBJ2-3; perhaps TRBD2 as D (5 bases). Trimming shortened V by 4 bases and J by 3 bases, and 8 bases separated the two germline ends. Germline CDR1 is LNHDA and CDR2 is SQIVND (reference sequence). The CDR3 runs to 13 residues. The entire variable domain, with the rest obtained from reference TRBV19 and TRBJ2-3, is as follows: DGGITQSPKYLFRKEGQNVTLSCEQNLNHDAMYWYRQDPGQGLRLIYYSQIVNDFQKGDIAEGYSVSREKKESFPLTVTSAQKNPTAFYLCASSNPGTDTQYFGPGTRLTVL.

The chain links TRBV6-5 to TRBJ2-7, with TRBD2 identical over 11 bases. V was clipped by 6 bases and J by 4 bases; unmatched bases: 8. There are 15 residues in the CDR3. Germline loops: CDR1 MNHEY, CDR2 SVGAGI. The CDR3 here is CASRDISGGGYEQYF. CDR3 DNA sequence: TGTGCCAGCAGAGATATTAGCGGGGGGGGATACGAGCAGTACTTC.

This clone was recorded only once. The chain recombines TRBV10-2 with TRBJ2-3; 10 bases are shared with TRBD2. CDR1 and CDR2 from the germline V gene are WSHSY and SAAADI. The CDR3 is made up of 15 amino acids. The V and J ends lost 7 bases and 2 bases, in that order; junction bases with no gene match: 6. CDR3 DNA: TGCGCCAGCACTTTAGCGGGAGGTTCCACAGATACGCAGTATTTT. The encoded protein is CASTLAGGSTDTQYF.

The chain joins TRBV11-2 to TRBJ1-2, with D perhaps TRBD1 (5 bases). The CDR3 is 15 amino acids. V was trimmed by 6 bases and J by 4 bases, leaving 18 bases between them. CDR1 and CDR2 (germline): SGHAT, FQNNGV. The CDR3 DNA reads TGTGCCAGCAGTGACCGAAGACAGCATCTCTATGGCTACACCTTC. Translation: CASSDRRQHLYGYTF.

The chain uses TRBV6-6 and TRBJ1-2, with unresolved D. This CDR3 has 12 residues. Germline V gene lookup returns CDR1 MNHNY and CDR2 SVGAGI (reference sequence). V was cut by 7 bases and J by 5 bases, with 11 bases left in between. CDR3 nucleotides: TGTGCCAGCAACGAGGGTTCATATGGCTACACCTTC. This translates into CASNEGSYGYTF.

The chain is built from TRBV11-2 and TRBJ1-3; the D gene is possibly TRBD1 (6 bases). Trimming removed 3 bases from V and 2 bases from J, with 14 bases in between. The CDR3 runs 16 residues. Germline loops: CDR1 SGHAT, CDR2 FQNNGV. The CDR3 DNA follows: TGTGCCAGCAGCTTTCAGACAGGCTTGGCTGGAAACACCATATATTTT. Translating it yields CASSFQTGLAGNTIYF.

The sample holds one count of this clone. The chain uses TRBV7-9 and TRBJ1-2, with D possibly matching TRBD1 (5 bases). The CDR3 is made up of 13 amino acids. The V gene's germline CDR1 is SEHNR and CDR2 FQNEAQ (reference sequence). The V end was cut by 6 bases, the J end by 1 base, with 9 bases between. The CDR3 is CASSHDSNYGYTF. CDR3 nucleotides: TGTGCCAGCAGTCACGACAGTAACTATGGCTACACCTTC.

This CDR3 is CASSYSRGPQREQYF. As DNA, the CDR3 is TGTGCCAGCAGTTACTCAAGGGGGCCCCAAAGGGAGCAGTACTTC. V and J are TRBV6-5 and TRBJ2-7; 7 bases align to TRBD1. Germline V gene data show CDR1 as MNHEY and CDR2 as SVGAGI. The CDR3 covers 15 residues. Germline trimming cut 0 bases from V and 7 bases from J; bases unmatched to any gene: 9.

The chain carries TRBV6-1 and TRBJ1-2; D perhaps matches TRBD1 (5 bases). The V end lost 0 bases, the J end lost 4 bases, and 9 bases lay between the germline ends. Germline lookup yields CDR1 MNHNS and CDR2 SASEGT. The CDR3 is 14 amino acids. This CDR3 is CASSEAPGVYGYTF. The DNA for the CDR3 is TGTGCCAGCAGTGAAGCGCCGGGGGTCTATGGCTACACCTTC.

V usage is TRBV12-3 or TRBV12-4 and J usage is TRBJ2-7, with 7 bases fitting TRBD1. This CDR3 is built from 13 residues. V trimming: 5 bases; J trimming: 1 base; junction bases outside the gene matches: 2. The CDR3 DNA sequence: TGTGCCAGCAGTGGACAGGTTTCCTACGAGCAGTACTTC. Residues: CASSGQVSYEQYF.

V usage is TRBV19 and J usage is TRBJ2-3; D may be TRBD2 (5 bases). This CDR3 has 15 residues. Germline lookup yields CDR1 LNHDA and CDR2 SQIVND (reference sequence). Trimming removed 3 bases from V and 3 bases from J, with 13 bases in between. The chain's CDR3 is CASSIGRGITDTQYF. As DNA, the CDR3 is TGTGCCAGTAGTATCGGACGGGGAATTACAGATACGCAGTATTTT. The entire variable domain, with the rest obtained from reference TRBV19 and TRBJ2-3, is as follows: DGGITQSPKYLFRKEGQNVTLSCEQNLNHDAMYWYRQDPGQGLRLIYYSQIVNDFQKGDIAEGYSVSREKKESFPLTVTSAQKNPTAFYLCASSIGRGITDTQYFGPGTRLTVL.

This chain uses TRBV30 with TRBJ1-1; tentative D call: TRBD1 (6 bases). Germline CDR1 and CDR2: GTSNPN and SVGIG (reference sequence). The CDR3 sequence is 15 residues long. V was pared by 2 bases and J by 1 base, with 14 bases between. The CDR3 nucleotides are TGTGCCTGGAGTCCTCCGGGACACGGGAACACTGAAGCTTTCTTT. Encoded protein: CAWSPPGHGNTEAFF.

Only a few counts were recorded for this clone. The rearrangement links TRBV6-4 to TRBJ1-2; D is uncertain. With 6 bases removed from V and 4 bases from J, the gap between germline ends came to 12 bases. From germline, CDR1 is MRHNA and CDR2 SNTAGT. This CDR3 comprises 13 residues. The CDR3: CASSFSGSYGYTF. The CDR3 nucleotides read TGTGCCAGCAGCTTTTCGGGGAGCTATGGCTACACCTTC.

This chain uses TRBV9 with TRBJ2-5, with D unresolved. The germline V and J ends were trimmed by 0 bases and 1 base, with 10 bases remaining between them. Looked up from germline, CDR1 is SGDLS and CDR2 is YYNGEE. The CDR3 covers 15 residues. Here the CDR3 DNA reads TGTGCCAGCAGCGTAGGGCCTCGCGGCCAAGAGACCCAGTACTTC. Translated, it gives CASSVGPRGQETQYF. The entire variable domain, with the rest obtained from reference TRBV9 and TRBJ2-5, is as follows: DSGVTQTPKHLITATGQRVTLRCSPRSGDLSVYWYQQSLDQGLQFLIQYYNGEERAKGNILERFSAQQFPDLHSELNLSSLELGDSALYFCASSVGPRGQETQYFGPGTRLLVL.